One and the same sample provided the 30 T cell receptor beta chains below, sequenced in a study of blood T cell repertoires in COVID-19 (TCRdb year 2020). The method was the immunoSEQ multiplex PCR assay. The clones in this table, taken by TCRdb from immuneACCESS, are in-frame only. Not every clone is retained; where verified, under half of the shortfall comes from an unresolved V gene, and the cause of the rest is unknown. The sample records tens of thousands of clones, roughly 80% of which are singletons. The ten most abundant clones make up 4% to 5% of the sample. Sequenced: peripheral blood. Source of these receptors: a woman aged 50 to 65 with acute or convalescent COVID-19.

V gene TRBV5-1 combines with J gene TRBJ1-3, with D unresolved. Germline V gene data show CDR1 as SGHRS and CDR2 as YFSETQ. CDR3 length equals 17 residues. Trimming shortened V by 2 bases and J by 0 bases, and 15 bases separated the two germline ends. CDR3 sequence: CASSLDARQSSGNTIYF. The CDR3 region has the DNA TGCGCCAGCAGCTTAGATGCGCGGCAGAGCTCTGGAAACACCATATATTTT.

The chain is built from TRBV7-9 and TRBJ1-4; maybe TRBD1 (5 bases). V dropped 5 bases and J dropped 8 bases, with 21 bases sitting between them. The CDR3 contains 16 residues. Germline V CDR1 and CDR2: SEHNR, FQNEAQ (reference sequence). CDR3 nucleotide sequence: TGTGCCAGCAGCACCACCAGATCAGGGCTTCGGGAAAAACTGTTTTTT. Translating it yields CASSTTRSGLREKLFF.

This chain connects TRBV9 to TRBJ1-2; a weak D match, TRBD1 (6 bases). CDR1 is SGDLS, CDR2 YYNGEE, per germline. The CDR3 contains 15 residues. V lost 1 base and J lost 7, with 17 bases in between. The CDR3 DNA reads TGTGCCAGCAGCGTAATGGGCCAGGGGTTCGGTGGCTACACCTTC. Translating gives CASSVMGQGFGGYTF. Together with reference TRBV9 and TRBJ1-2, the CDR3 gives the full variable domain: DSGVTQTPKHLITATGQRVTLRCSPRSGDLSVYWYQQSLDQGLQFLIQYYNGEERAKGNILERFSAQQFPDLHSELNLSSLELGDSALYFCASSVMGQGFGGYTFGSGTRLTVV.

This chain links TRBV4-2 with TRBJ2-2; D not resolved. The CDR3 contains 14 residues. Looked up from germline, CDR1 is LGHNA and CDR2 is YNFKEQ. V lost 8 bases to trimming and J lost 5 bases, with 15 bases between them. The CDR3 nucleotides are TGTGCCAGCCTACCGGTCCCTCAAACCGGGGAGCTGTTTTTT. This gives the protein CASLPVPQTGELFF.

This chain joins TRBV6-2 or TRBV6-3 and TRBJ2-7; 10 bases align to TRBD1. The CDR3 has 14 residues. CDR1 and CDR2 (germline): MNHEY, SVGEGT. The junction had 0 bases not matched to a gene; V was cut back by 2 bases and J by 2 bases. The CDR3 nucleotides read TGTGCCAGCAGTTACGGACAGGGGGCCTACGAGCAGTACTTC. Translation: CASSYGQGAYEQYF.

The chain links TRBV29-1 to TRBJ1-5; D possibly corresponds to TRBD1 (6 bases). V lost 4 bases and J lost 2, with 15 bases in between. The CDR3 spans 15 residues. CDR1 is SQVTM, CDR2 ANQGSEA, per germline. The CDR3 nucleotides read TGCAGCGTTGTAGAAGGGGGAAGTGGCAATCAGCCCCAGCATTTT. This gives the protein CSVVEGGSGNQPQHF.

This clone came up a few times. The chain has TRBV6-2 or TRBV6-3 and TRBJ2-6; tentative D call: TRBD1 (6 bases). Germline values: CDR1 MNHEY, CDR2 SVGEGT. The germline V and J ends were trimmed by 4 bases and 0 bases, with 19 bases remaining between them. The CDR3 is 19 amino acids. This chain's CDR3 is CASSFSDSALISGANVLTF. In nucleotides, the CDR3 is TGTGCCAGCAGTTTCTCGGACAGCGCCCTTATCTCTGGGGCCAACGTCCTGACTTTC.

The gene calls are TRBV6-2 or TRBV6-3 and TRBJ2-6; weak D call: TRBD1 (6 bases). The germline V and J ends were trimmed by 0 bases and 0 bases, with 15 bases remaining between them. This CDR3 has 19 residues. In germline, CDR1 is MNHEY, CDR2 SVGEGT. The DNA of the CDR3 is TGTGCCAGCAGTTACTCTACCGGGACACGGACCTCTGGGGCCAACGTCCTGACTTTC. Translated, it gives CASSYSTGTRTSGANVLTF.

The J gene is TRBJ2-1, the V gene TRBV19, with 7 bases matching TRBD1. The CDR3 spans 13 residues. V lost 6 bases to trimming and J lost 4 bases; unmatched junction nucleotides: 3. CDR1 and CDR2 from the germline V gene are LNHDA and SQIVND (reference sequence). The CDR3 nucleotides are TGTGCCAGTAGCCGGGACAGATACAATGAGCAGTTCTTC. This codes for CASSRDRYNEQFF.

Here the CDR3 reads CASRWGRGLSSYEQYF. The CDR3 DNA is TGTGCCAGCAGATGGGGCAGGGGCCTAAGCTCCTACGAGCAGTACTTC. V and J are TRBV2 and TRBJ2-7; a weak D match, TRBD1 (6 bases). Germline V lookup: CDR1 SNHLY, CDR2 FYNNEI. V was shortened by 6 bases and J by 0 bases, with 18 bases between the two germline ends. The CDR3 is 16 amino acids.

CDR3 sequence reads: CASSARAGTGALGSNQPQHF. The DNA of the CDR3 is TGTGCCAGCAGTGCGAGGGCCGGGACAGGGGCCTTAGGGAGCAATCAGCCCCAGCATTTT. V is TRBV6-1 and J is TRBJ1-5; 10 bases fit TRBD1. This CDR3 has 20 amino acids. With V trimmed by 4 bases and J by 1 base, 16 bases remained unmatched. CDR1 and CDR2 (germline): MNHNS, SASEGT.

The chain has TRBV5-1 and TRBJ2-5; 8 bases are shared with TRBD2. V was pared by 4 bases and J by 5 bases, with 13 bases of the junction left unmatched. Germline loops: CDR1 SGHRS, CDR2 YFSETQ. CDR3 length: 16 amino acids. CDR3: CASSPGSGGPSETQYF. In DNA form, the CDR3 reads TGCGCCAGCAGCCCCGGAAGCGGGGGACCCAGTGAGACCCAGTACTTC.

This chain's CDR3 is CASSWGQASDEQFF. The CDR3 DNA follows: TGTGCCAGTAGTTGGGGACAGGCTTCGGATGAGCAGTTCTTC. The rearrangement uses TRBV19 and TRBJ2-1; TRBD1 matches 8 bases. Germline CDR1 is LNHDA and CDR2 is SQIVND (reference sequence). V lost 5 bases and J lost 8; bases outside the gene matches: 8. The CDR3 covers 14 residues.

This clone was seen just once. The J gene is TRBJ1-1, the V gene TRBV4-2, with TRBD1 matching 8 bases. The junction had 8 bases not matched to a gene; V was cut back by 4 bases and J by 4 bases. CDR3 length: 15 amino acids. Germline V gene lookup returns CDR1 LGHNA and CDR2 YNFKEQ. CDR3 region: CASSRTTGGGTEAFF. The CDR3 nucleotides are TGTGCCAGCAGCCGAACTACAGGGGGAGGCACTGAAGCTTTCTTT.

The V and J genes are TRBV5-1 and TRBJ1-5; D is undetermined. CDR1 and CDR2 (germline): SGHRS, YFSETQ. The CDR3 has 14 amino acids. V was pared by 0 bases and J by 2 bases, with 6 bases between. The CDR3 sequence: CASSLDGGNQPQHF. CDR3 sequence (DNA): TGCGCCAGCAGCTTGGACGGGGGCAATCAGCCCCAGCATTTT.

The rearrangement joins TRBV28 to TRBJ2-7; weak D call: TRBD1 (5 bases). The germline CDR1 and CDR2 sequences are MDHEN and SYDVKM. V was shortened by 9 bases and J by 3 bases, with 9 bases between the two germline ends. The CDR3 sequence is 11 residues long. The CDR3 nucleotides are TGTGCCAGTTCTAGGGGCTACGAGCAGTACTTC. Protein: CASSRGYEQYF. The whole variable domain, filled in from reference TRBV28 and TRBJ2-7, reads DVKVTQSSRYLVKRTGEKVFLECVQDMDHENMFWYRQDPGLGLRLIYFSYDVKMKEKGDIPEGYSVSREKKERFSLILESASTNQTSMYLCASSRGYEQYFGPGTRLTVT.

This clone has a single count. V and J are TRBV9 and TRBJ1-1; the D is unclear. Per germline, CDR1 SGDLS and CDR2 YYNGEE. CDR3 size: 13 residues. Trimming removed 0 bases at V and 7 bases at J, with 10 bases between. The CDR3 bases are TGTGCCAGCAGCGTAGAAAGCGTAGATGAAGCTTTCTTT. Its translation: CASSVESVDEAFF.

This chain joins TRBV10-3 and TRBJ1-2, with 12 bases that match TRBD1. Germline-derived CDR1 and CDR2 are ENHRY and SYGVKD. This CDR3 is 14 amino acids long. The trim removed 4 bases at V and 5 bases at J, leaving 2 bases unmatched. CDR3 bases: TGTGCCATCAGTGTGGGACAGGGGGCGTATGGCTACACCTTC. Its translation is CAISVGQGAYGYTF.

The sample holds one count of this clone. The CDR3 spells CATSKTGGSHEQFF. The CDR3 coding sequence is TGTGCCACCAGTAAGACGGGGGGGTCCCATGAGCAGTTCTTC. The chain combines TRBV24-1 with TRBJ2-1, with 8 positions matching TRBD2. Germline CDR1 is KGHDR and CDR2 is SFDVKD. The CDR3 is 14 amino acids. V trimming: 6 bases; J trimming: 8 bases; junction bases outside the gene matches: 8.

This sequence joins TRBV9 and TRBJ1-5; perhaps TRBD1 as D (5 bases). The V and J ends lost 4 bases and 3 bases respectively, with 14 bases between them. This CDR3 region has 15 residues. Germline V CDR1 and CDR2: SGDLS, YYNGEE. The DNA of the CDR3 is TGTGCCAGCAGCCCCGCCCAGGGAATCAATCAGCCCCAGCATTTT. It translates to CASSPAQGINQPQHF.

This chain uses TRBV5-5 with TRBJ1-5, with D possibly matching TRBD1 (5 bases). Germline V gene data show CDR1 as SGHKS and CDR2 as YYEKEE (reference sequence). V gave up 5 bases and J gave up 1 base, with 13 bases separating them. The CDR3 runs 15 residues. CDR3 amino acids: CASSQWGESNQPQHF. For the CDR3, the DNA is TGTGCCAGCAGTCAATGGGGGGAAAGCAATCAGCCCCAGCATTTT.

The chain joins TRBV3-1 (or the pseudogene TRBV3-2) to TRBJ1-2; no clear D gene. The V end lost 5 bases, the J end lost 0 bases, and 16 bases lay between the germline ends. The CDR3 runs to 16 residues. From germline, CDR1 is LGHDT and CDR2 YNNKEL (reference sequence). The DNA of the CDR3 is TGTGCCAGCAGCTATCCTCGCGGCACCGCTAACTATGGCTACACCTTC. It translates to CASSYPRGTANYGYTF.

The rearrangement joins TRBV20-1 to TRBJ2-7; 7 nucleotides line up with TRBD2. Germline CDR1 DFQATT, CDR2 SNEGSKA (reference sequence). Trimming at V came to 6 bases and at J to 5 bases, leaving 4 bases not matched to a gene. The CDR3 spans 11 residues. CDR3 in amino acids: CSAGGSNEQYF. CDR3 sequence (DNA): TGCAGTGCGGGAGGGTCGAACGAGCAGTACTTC.

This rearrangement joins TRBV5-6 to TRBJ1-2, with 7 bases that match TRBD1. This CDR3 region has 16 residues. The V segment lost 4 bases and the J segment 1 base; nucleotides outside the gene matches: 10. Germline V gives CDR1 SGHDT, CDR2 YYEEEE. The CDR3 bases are TGTGCCAGCAGCCCATCCCCCGGGACAGATAACTATGGCTACACCTTC. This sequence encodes CASSPSPGTDNYGYTF.

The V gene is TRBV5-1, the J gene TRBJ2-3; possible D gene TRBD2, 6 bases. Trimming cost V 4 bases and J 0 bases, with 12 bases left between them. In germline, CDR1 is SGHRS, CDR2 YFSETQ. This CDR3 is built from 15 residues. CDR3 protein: CASSGGSISTDTQYF. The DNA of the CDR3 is TGCGCCAGCAGCGGGGGGAGCATTAGCACAGATACGCAGTATTTT.

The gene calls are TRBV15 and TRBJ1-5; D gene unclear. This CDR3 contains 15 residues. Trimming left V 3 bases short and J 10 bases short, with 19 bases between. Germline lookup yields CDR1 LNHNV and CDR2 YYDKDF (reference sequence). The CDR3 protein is CATSREGELVYPQHF. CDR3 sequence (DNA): TGTGCCACCAGCAGGGAAGGAGAGCTAGTCTATCCCCAGCATTTT.

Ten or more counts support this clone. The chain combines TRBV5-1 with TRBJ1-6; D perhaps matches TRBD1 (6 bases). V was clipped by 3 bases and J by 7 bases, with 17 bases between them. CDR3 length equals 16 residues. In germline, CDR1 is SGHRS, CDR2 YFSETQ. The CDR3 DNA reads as TGCGCCAGCAGCTACCGGACAGCGAAAGAAAATTCACCCCTCCACTTT. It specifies CASSYRTAKENSPLHF.

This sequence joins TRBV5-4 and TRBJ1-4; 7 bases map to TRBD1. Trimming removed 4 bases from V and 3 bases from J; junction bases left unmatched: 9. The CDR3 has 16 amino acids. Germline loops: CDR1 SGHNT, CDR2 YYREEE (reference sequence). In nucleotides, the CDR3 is TGTGCCAGCAGCCTTGACAGGGCGACAGCTAATGAAAAACTGTTTTTT. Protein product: CASSLDRATANEKLFF.

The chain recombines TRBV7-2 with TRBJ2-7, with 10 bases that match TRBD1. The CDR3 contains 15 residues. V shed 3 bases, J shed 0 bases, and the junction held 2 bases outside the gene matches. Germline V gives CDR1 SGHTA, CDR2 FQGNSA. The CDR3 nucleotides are TGTGCCAGCAGCTTGTGGACAGGGGGCTCCTACGAGCAGTACTTC. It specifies CASSLWTGGSYEQYF.

CDR3 residues: CASQKGTGPSTDTQYF. As DNA, the CDR3 is TGTGCCAGCCAGAAAGGAACAGGTCCTTCCACAGATACGCAGTATTTT. The chain recombines TRBV2 with TRBJ2-3; tentatively, D is TRBD1 (5 bases). Looked up from germline, CDR1 is SNHLY and CDR2 is FYNNEI. The V gene lost 8 bases and the J gene lost 2 bases, with 20 bases spanning the gap. There are 16 residues in the CDR3.